This entry lists 23 T cell receptor beta chains sequenced from one sample in a study of blood T cell repertoires in COVID-19. This table comes from immunoSEQ multiplex PCR, and its TCRdb copy is limited to in-frame clones, with some not included. The sample carries about 180,000 clones, about 88% recorded once. Material for sequencing was peripheral blood. The receptors were gathered from a woman in her twenties or thirties with active or convalescent COVID-19.

This clone was seen only a few times. The chain employs TRBV5-1 and TRBJ2-1; TRBD1 might be the D (5 bases). Germline lookup yields CDR1 SGHRS and CDR2 YFSETQ. The V end was cut by 3 bases, the J end by 7 bases, with 8 bases between. This CDR3 spans 12 amino acids. CDR3 protein: CASSSRVNEQFF. CDR3 bases: TGCGCCAGCAGCTCCAGGGTTAATGAGCAGTTCTTC.

The chain has TRBV20-1 and TRBJ2-1; TRBD2 agrees at 8 bases. V trimming: 3 bases; J trimming: 15 bases; junction bases outside the gene matches: 10. Per germline, CDR1 DFQATT and CDR2 SNEGSKA (reference sequence). The CDR3 consists of 12 residues. The CDR3 sequence: CSASLTSGTMFF. CDR3 bases: TGCAGTGCTAGTCTCACTAGCGGCACGATGTTCTTC.

This chain connects TRBV28 to TRBJ2-1; 12 nucleotides agree with TRBD2. The trim removed 6 bases at V and 4 bases at J, leaving 7 bases unmatched. The CDR3 extends over 16 amino acids. The germline V gene encodes CDR1 MDHEN and CDR2 SYDVKM. The CDR3 loop is CASSPGLAGIYNEQFF. In DNA form, the CDR3 reads TGTGCCAGCAGCCCAGGACTAGCGGGGATATACAATGAGCAGTTCTTC.

The chain recombines TRBV29-1 with TRBJ2-1, with D possibly matching TRBD1 (5 bases). Germline assignment: CDR1 SQVTM and CDR2 ANQGSEA. V was shortened by 0 bases and J by 4 bases, with 13 bases between the two germline ends. CDR3 size: 15 residues. This chain's CDR3 is CSVEEGLFLYNEQFF. The CDR3 DNA is TGCAGCGTTGAAGAGGGGCTGTTTTTATACAATGAGCAGTTCTTC.

V gene TRBV5-8 combines with J gene TRBJ1-5; D remains ambiguous. The germline V gene has CDR1 SGHTS and CDR2 YDEGEE. This CDR3 has 16 amino acids. Trimming cost V 2 bases and J 2 bases, with 14 bases left between them. In DNA form, the CDR3 reads TGTGCCAGCAGCTTTCAAACGAACATTCGCAATCAGCCCCAGCATTTT. Protein sequence: CASSFQTNIRNQPQHF. The full variable domain, completed using reference TRBV5-8 and TRBJ1-5, is EAGVTQSPTHLIKTRGQQATLRCSPISGHTSVYWYQQALGLGLQFLLWYDEGEERNRGNFPPRFSGRQFPNYSSELNVNALELEDSALYLCASSFQTNIRNQPQHFGDGTRLSIL.

This clone has only one observation. The chain is built from TRBV11-2 and TRBJ2-2, with D unclear. Trimming cost V 3 bases and J 5 bases, with 7 bases left between them. Germline V lookup: CDR1 SGHAT, CDR2 FQNNGV. This CDR3 spans 13 amino acids. The CDR3 spells CASSFQQTGELFF. The CDR3 DNA reads TGTGCCAGCAGCTTTCAACAGACCGGGGAGCTGTTTTTT.

The J gene is TRBJ2-2, the V gene TRBV19; weak D call: TRBD1 (5 bases). V was shortened by 3 bases and J by 7 bases, with 12 bases between the two germline ends. CDR1 is LNHDA, CDR2 SQIVND, per germline (reference sequence). The CDR3 spans 14 residues. The CDR3 protein is CASSIVGVNGELFF. CDR3 coding DNA: TGTGCCAGTAGTATTGTAGGGGTTAACGGGGAGCTGTTTTTT.

This rearrangement joins TRBV19 to TRBJ2-1; 12 bases line up with TRBD2. The CDR3 is 15 residues long. The V segment lost 7 bases and the J segment 7 bases; nucleotides outside the gene matches: 8. Germline V gene lookup returns CDR1 LNHDA and CDR2 SQIVND (reference sequence). Here the CDR3 reads CASIPLAGGINEQFF. In nucleotides, the CDR3 is TGTGCCAGTATTCCGCTAGCGGGAGGGATAAATGAGCAGTTCTTC.

This clone was seen a few times. This chain uses TRBV6-1 with TRBJ2-2; TRBD2 aligns across 10 bases. The CDR3 is 16 amino acids. Trimming at V came to 2 bases and at J to 7 bases, leaving 7 bases not matched to a gene. CDR1 is MNHNS, CDR2 SASEGT, per germline. CDR3 region: CASSERRWTSGGELFF. CDR3 DNA: TGTGCCAGCAGTGAAAGGCGGTGGACTAGCGGCGGGGAGCTGTTTTTT.

This chain links TRBV6-5 with TRBJ1-6; 8 bases map to TRBD1. The CDR3 consists of 16 residues. Germline V gene data show CDR1 as MNHEY and CDR2 as SVGAGI. The trim removed 0 bases at V and 7 bases at J, leaving 5 bases unmatched. As DNA, the CDR3 is TGTGCCAGCAGTTACTCTCGGACAGGGAACAATTCACCCCTCCACTTT. Its translation: CASSYSRTGNNSPLHF.

The chain joins TRBV9 to TRBJ1-3; D call uncertain. The CDR3 consists of 15 residues. Trimming took off 0 bases at V and 0 bases at J, with 7 bases between the two ends. Germline V gene lookup returns CDR1 SGDLS and CDR2 YYNGEE. CDR3 coding DNA: TGTGCCAGCAGCGTAGCTAGAGACTCTGGAAACACCATATATTTT. It codes for CASSVARDSGNTIYF.

In the case of this clone: At the DNA level, this CDR3 is encoded by other sequences in the same sample as well. The rearrangement links TRBV28 to TRBJ2-7, with 9 bases matching TRBD2. The ends lost 3 bases at V and 7 bases at J; junction bases unmatched: 13. CDR3 size: 16 residues. Germline assignment: CDR1 MDHEN and CDR2 SYDVKM. This chain's CDR3 is CASSFFPTSGSGEQYF. DNA of the CDR3: TGTGCCAGCAGTTTTTTCCCGACTAGCGGAAGTGGAGAGCAGTACTTC. The variable domain in full, with the rest retrieved from reference TRBV28 and TRBJ2-7, is DVKVTQSSRYLVKRTGEKVFLECVQDMDHENMFWYRQDPGLGLRLIYFSYDVKMKEKGDIPEGYSVSREKKERFSLILESASTNQTSMYLCASSFFPTSGSGEQYFGPGTRLTVT.

V usage is TRBV4-1 and J usage is TRBJ2-1; 7 nucleotides agree with TRBD1. After removal of 3 bases from V and 2 bases from J, the junction contained 4 bases not matched to a gene. Germline V lookup: CDR1 MGHRA, CDR2 YSYEKL. CDR3 length: 15 amino acids. CDR3 in amino acids: CASSHRGTAYNEQFF. Written as DNA, the CDR3 is TGCGCCAGCAGCCATCGAGGGACAGCCTACAATGAGCAGTTCTTC.

Written as DNA, the CDR3 is TGTGCCAGTAGTCCGACAGGGGGCCAAACTGAAGCTTTCTTT. It encodes CASSPTGGQTEAFF. V usage is TRBV19 and J usage is TRBJ1-1; 10 nucleotides align to TRBD1. Germline V CDR1 and CDR2: LNHDA, SQIVND (reference sequence). V lost 5 bases, J lost 5 bases, and 5 bases stayed unmatched. There are 14 residues in the CDR3.

The chain is built from TRBV10-3 and TRBJ2-7; 7 bases fit TRBD2. With 10 bases clipped from V and 3 bases from J, the junction kept 15 bases outside the gene matches. Germline-derived CDR1 and CDR2 are ENHRY and SYGVKD. The length of the CDR3 is 15 residues. CDR3 region: CATLREDQRGYEQYF. The CDR3 DNA reads TGTGCCACCCTCCGGGAGGATCAAAGGGGCTACGAGCAGTACTTC.

The gene calls are TRBV6-4 and TRBJ2-6; D is unclear. This CDR3 is built from 16 residues. The V end was cut by 3 bases, the J end by 0 bases, with 9 bases between. Germline V gene sequence: CDR1 MRHNA, CDR2 SNTAGT. The CDR3 reads CASSETANSGANVLTF. The CDR3 DNA sequence: TGTGCCAGCAGTGAAACCGCTAACTCTGGGGCCAACGTCCTGACTTTC.

The chain employs TRBV18 and TRBJ2-3; 10 bases map to TRBD2. The CDR3 runs to 17 residues. The V gene's germline CDR1 is KGHSH and CDR2 LQKENI. The trim removed 1 base at V and 1 base at J, leaving 5 bases unmatched. The CDR3 protein is CASSPRSLAGGTDTQYF. For the CDR3, the DNA is TGTGCCAGCTCACCACGATCGCTAGCGGGGGGCACAGATACGCAGTATTTT.

The chain combines TRBV28 with TRBJ1-2; 9 bases are shared with TRBD1. CDR3 size: 15 residues. Germline CDR1 is MDHEN and CDR2 is SYDVKM. V was clipped by 6 bases and J by 3 bases; unmatched bases: 8. The CDR3 protein is CASRDRGLRDYGYTF. CDR3 bases: TGTGCCAGCAGGGACAGGGGTCTACGGGACTATGGCTACACCTTC.

The CDR3 reads CASSQGGNSYGYTF. In DNA, the CDR3 is TGTGCCAGCAGTCAGGGGGGAAACAGCTATGGCTACACCTTC. The V and J genes are TRBV2 and TRBJ1-2; 7 nucleotides match TRBD1. This CDR3 is 14 amino acids long. Germline V CDR1 and CDR2: SNHLY, FYNNEI. Germline trimming cut 5 bases from V and 4 bases from J; bases unmatched to any gene: 7.

This clone was picked up many times. J is TRBJ1-1 and V is TRBV15; 12 bases map to TRBD1. This CDR3 has 17 amino acids. V lost 0 bases and J lost 1; bases outside the gene matches: 3. Germline lookup yields CDR1 LNHNV and CDR2 YYDKDF (reference sequence). The CDR3: CATSRDGTGGRNTEAFF. In DNA, the CDR3 is TGTGCCACCAGCAGAGATGGGACAGGGGGCCGGAACACTGAAGCTTTCTTT.

V gene TRBV6-1 combines with J gene TRBJ2-2, with 12 bases identical to TRBD2. The CDR3 sequence is 18 residues long. Germline V CDR1 and CDR2: MNHNS, SASEGT. V lost 3 bases to trimming and J lost 5 bases; unmatched junction nucleotides: 10. The CDR3 bases are TGTGCCAGCAGTGAGCGGCTAGCGGGGGGGCCTGGTACCGGGGAGCTGTTTTTT. This translates into CASSERLAGGPGTGELFF.

J is TRBJ2-5 and V is TRBV6-5; D is unclear. Per the germline V gene, CDR1 is MNHEY and CDR2 is SVGAGI. Trimming stripped 7 bases from V and 0 bases from J, with 9 bases between. The CDR3 length is 13 residues. The CDR3 DNA reads TGTGCCAGCACCGCTCTAGACCAAGAGACCCAGTACTTC. Translated: CASTALDQETQYF.

The CDR3 DNA follows: TGTGCCAGCAGCTTAGCCCTCTCTTATGGCTACACCTTC. It specifies CASSLALSYGYTF. This chain joins TRBV7-9 and TRBJ1-2; D is unresolved. V was pared by 0 bases and J by 5 bases, with 7 bases between. The germline V gene encodes CDR1 SEHNR and CDR2 FQNEAQ (reference sequence). The CDR3 has 13 amino acids.